These 7 T cell receptor beta chains were sequenced from one sample in a study of beta chain features in type 1 diabetes. All of the isolated RNA was reverse transcribed, so expressed TCRB transcripts were sequenced. TCRdb keeps only in-frame clones here, not all; method: immunoSEQ multiplex PCR. The sample consists of more than 50,000 clones, around three fifths of them appearing once. The specimen was Tregs from blood. Source of these receptors: a woman aged 18-35 years in good health.

The chain is built from TRBV6-1 and TRBJ2-7, with TRBD1 identical over 9 bases. The CDR3 totals 15 residues. V lost 2 bases, J lost 4 bases, and 6 bases stayed unmatched. Germline V gene lookup returns CDR1 MNHNS and CDR2 SASEGT. The CDR3 DNA sequence: TGTGCCAGCAGTGAACTGCCGGGACAGGGTTACGAGCAGTACTTC. Protein product: CASSELPGQGYEQYF.

The V and J genes are TRBV4-1 and TRBJ1-5; 10 bases are a match to TRBD1. The CDR3 loop spans 17 amino acids. Germline trimming cut 1 base from V and 4 bases from J; bases unmatched to any gene: 7. Germline CDR1 reads MGHRA; CDR2 reads YSYEKL. This CDR3 reads CASSQGPGQGINQPQHF. The DNA of the CDR3 is TGCGCCAGCAGCCAAGGACCGGGACAGGGGATTAATCAGCCCCAGCATTTT.

The chain uses TRBV29-1 and TRBJ2-2; TRBD2 matches 9 bases. CDR1 is SQVTM, CDR2 ANQGSEA, per germline. V was pared by 3 bases and J by 0 bases, with 2 bases of the junction left unmatched. The CDR3 loop spans 15 amino acids. The CDR3: CSVETSGTNTGELFF. Here the CDR3 DNA reads TGCAGCGTTGAGACTAGCGGAACGAACACCGGGGAGCTGTTTTTT.

The rearrangement links TRBV19 to TRBJ2-5, with a possible D match to TRBD2 (5 bases). The last part of the DNA fits TRBJ2-7 better; the J call may be wrong. CDR3 size: 14 residues. CDR1 LNHDA and CDR2 SQIVND come from the germline V gene (reference sequence). The CDR3 DNA reads TGTGCCAGTAGTATAGATCAGGACTCATACGAGCAGTACTTC. Amino acid sequence: CASSIDQDSYEQYF.

To note about this clone: This is likely a read error, given that the CDR3 carries no conserved phenylalanine or tryptophan at its end. The DNA is left out, because the CDR3 cannot be placed on it with certainty; the CDR3 is given as TCRdb lists it. Here the CDR3 reads CAWSVSGHIRL. The chain uses TRBV30 and TRBJ2-7; the D call of TRBD1 is as the table states it, not checked on the DNA. With termini counted, the CDR3 has 11 amino acids. Germline loops: CDR1 GTSNPN, CDR2 SVGIG (reference sequence).

This clone was recorded only once. The chain combines TRBV5-1 with TRBJ1-5; a possible D gene is TRBD1 (6 bases). The CDR3 is 14 amino acids. Trimming pared 0 bases from V and 7 bases from J, leaving 11 bases between. Germline values: CDR1 SGHRS, CDR2 YFSETQ. CDR3 residues: CASSLGTEGQPQHF. CDR3 coding DNA: TGCGCCAGCAGCTTGGGGACAGAAGGCCAGCCCCAGCATTTT.

The J gene is TRBJ2-3, the V gene TRBV5-1, with D tentatively TRBD2 (6 bases). V dropped 4 bases and J dropped 6 bases, with 18 bases sitting between them. This CDR3 has 15 residues. CDR1 SGHRS and CDR2 YFSETQ come from the germline V gene. DNA of the CDR3: TGCGCCAGCAGCAGAACGGGACTCGGGGTGGATACGCAGTATTTT. Protein sequence: CASSRTGLGVDTQYF. The full variable domain, rest sourced from reference TRBV5-1 and TRBJ2-3, is KAGVTQTPRYLIKTRGQQVTLSCSPISGHRSVSWYQQTPGQGLQFLFEYFSETQRNKGNFPGRFSGRQFSNSRSEMNVSTLELGDSALYLCASSRTGLGVDTQYFGPGTRLTVL.